These 13 T cell receptor beta chains were sequenced from one sample in a study of identical twins. TCRdb analysed the 5' RACE reads with MiXCR anew, one entry per CDR3 protein. The sample has about 550,000 distinct CDR3 sequences; about a fifth are singletons. These same records also appear under a second study, on yellow fever vaccine responses in identical twins.

Sequencing used CD4+ T cells sorted from blood. The receptor source for this set is a woman aged 18-29 years in good health.

The rearrangement joins TRBV21-1 to TRBJ2-7; TRBD1, the table's D call, was not compared with the DNA. TRBV21-1 corresponds to a pseudogene. CDR3 size: 19 residues. The CDR3 sequence is CASRNVTEQCSTGVYEQYV. DNA for the CDR3: TGTGCCAGCAGGAATGTGACAGAACAATGCTCTACAGGCGTTTACGAGCAGTACGTC.

This clonotype was seen more than once but under ten times. The chain recombines TRBV5-5 with TRBJ1-2, with TRBD1 matching 8 bases. Trimming took 4 bases from V and 3 from J; bases not matched to a gene: 5. Germline CDR1 reads SGHKS; CDR2 reads YYEKEE (reference sequence). The CDR3 is 14 residues long. The CDR3 DNA is TGTGCCAGCAGCCGACAGGGGTATGACTATGGCTACACCTTC. As protein: CASSRQGYDYGYTF.

The V call is TRBV20-1, the J call TRBJ1-5; D remains unclear. The germline V gene has CDR1 DFQATT and CDR2 SNEGSKA (reference sequence). The CDR3 runs to 12 residues. Trimming removed 4 bases at V and 6 bases at J, with 10 bases between. CDR3 bases: TGCAGTGCTATGGCCGGCGGTCAGCCCCAGCATTTT. Its protein is CSAMAGGQPQHF.

The genes are TRBV12-3 or TRBV12-4 and TRBJ2-1, with D tentatively TRBD2 (6 bases). V was pared by 3 bases and J by 8 bases, with 11 bases between. CDR3 length equals 13 residues. CDR3 residues: CASSLGGADEQFF. CDR3 nucleotides: TGTGCCAGCAGTTTGGGCGGGGCGGATGAGCAGTTCTTC.

This clonotype was recorded a few times. The chain carries TRBV20-1 and TRBJ1-6; D remains unclear. Trimming pared 3 bases from V and 5 bases from J, leaving 11 bases between. This CDR3 has 14 amino acids. The V gene's germline CDR1 is DFQATT and CDR2 SNEGSKA (reference sequence). The CDR3 here is CSASQETDNSPLHF. CDR3 sequence (DNA): TGCAGTGCTAGTCAGGAGACGGATAATTCACCCCTCCACTTT.

The rearrangement joins TRBV28 to TRBJ1-1; 8 bases match TRBD1. CDR1 MDHEN and CDR2 SYDVKM come from the germline V gene. The junction had 3 bases not matched to a gene; V was cut back by 5 bases and J by 4 bases. The CDR3 has 13 residues. The CDR3 protein is CASSVTGVTEAFF. The CDR3, as DNA: TGTGCCAGCAGTGTGACAGGGGTCACTGAAGCTTTCTTT.

The genes are TRBV20-1 and TRBJ1-6; D is undetermined. V was pared by 3 bases and J by 6 bases, with 6 bases between. The CDR3 sequence is 12 residues long. Germline V gene data show CDR1 as DFQATT and CDR2 as SNEGSKA (reference sequence). The CDR3 DNA follows: TGCAGTGCTAGTAGGACTAATTCACCCCTCCACTTT. It translates to CSASRTNSPLHF.

This clonotype was seen only a few times. This sequence joins TRBV5-1 and TRBJ2-6, with 14 bases lining up with TRBD2. V gave up 4 bases and J gave up 0 bases; unmatched junction bases: 18. Germline V gene sequence: CDR1 SGHRS, CDR2 YFSETQ. CDR3 size: 23 residues. The CDR3 is CASSVGVHNPTSGRGSGANVLTF. The CDR3 region has the DNA TGCGCCAGCAGCGTTGGTGTACACAACCCGACTAGCGGGAGGGGCTCTGGGGCCAACGTCCTGACTTTC.

The chain links TRBV7-6 to TRBJ2-1, with 13 bases identical to TRBD2. CDR1 and CDR2 from the germline V gene are SGHVS and FNYEAQ. The CDR3 runs 15 residues. The V segment lost 2 bases and the J segment 8 bases; nucleotides outside the gene matches: 3. The CDR3: CASSLRTSGSYEQFF. CDR3 DNA: TGTGCCAGCAGCTTAAGGACTAGCGGGAGTTATGAGCAGTTCTTC.

In this sample, this clonotype turned up a few times. The V and J genes are TRBV11-2 and TRBJ2-2; D tentatively fits TRBD1 or TRBD2 (5 bases each). CDR1 and CDR2 from the germline V gene are SGHAT and FQNNGV. Trimming pared 3 bases from V and 4 bases from J, leaving 15 bases between. There are 16 residues in the CDR3. CDR3 region: CASSFIRGESTGELFF. CDR3 nucleotides: TGTGCCAGCAGCTTCATACGGGGCGAAAGCACCGGGGAGCTGTTTTTT. Full variable domain (remainder filled in from reference TRBV11-2 and TRBJ2-2): EAGVAQSPRYKIIEKRQSVAFWCNPISGHATLYWYQQILGQGPKLLIQFQNNGVVDDSQLPKDRFSAERLKGVDSTLKIQPAKLEDSAVYLCASSFIRGESTGELFFGEGSRLTVL.

This clonotype has just a few counts. The junction does not match germline at one end; this may be a read error. The chain uses TRBV7-2 and TRBJ1-2; D might be TRBD1 (5 bases). Germline V gene data show CDR1 as SGHTA and CDR2 as FQGNSA. CDR3 length: 13 amino acids. In DNA form, the CDR3 reads TGTGCCAGCACCTTAGGGGTTTCGTATGGCTACACCTTC. Its translation: CASTLGVSYGYTF.

This chain connects TRBV3-1 to TRBJ2-1, with D possibly being TRBD1 (6 bases). The germline V and J ends were trimmed by 2 bases and 10 bases, with 18 bases remaining between them. This CDR3 comprises 15 residues. Germline-derived CDR1 and CDR2 are LGHDT and YNNKEL (reference sequence). The CDR3 protein is CASSQSPAGVSEQFF. The CDR3 DNA reads as TGTGCCAGCAGCCAAAGTCCAGCAGGGGTGAGCGAGCAGTTCTTC.

Regarding this clonotype: A much larger clone lies a single base off, so this may be a read error. CDR3 bases: TGTGCCAGCAGCTTAGGAGCGGGGGGCCTCTACAATGAGCAGTTCTTC. This sequence encodes CASSLGAGGLYNEQFF. The chain uses TRBV7-2 and TRBJ2-1; 9 bases align to TRBD2. The CDR3 is 16 residues long. Germline CDR1 is SGHTA and CDR2 is FQGNSA. V lost 1 base and J lost 3; bases outside the gene matches: 4. Drawing the rest from reference TRBV7-2 and TRBJ2-1, the complete variable domain is GAGVSQSPSNKVTEKGKDVELRCDPISGHTALYWYRQSLGQGLEFLIYFQGNSAPDKSGLPSDRFSAERTGGSVSTLTIQRTQQEDSAVYLCASSLGAGGLYNEQFFGPGTRLTVL.